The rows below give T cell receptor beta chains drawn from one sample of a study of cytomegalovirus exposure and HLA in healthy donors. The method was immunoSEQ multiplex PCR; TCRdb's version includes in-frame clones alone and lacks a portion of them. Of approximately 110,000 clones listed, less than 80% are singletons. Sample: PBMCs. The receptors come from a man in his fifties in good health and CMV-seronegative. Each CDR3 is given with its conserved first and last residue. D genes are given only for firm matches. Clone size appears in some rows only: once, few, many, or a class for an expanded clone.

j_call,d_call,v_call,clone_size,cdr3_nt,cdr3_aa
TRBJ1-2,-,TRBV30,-,TGTGCCTGGAGTCTCCAACTTGGCTACACCTTC,CAWSLQLGYTF
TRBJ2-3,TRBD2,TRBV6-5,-,TGTGCCAGCAGTTACGGACTAGCGTTATACACAGATACGCAGTATTTT,CASSYGLALYTDTQYF
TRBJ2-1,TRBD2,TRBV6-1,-,TGTGCCAGCAGTGAGGTGGGGCTAGCGGGGGGGCCGAATGAGCAGTTCTTC,CASSEVGLAGGPNEQFF
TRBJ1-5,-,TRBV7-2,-,TGTGCCAGCAGCTTGACAGTCACCAATCAGCCCCAGCATTTT,CASSLTVTNQPQHF
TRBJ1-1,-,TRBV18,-,TGTGCCAGCTCACCAGCTGGGCCGGACACTGAAGCTTTCTTT,CASSPAGPDTEAFF
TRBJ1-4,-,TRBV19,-,TGTGCCAGTAAAAATCAGGGGTCGGCTAATGAAAAACTGTTTTTT,CASKNQGSANEKLFF
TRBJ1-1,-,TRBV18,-,TGTGCCAGCTCATCTCTAGAGTCTGTCGGCACTGAAGCTTTCTTT,CASSSLESVGTEAFF
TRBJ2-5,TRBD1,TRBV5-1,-,TGCGCCAGCAGCCCTGGGTTCCCCGACAGGGGGCTCACGGAGACCCAGTACTTC,CASSPGFPDRGLTETQYF
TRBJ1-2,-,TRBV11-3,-,TGTGCCAGCAGCTTAGTGTCCGGCTATGGCTACACCTTC,CASSLVSGYGYTF
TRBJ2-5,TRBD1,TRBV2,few,TGTGCCAGCAGCTCTGACAGGGGACGCCAAGAGACCCAGTACTTC,CASSSDRGRQETQYF
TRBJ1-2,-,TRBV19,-,TGTGCCAGCTATCGGTATGGCTACACCTTC,CASYRYGYTF
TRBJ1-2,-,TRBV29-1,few,TGCAGCGTTGCGCAGGGGCAGGTTGGCTACACCTTC,CSVAQGQVGYTF
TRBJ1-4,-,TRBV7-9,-,TGTGCCAGCAGCCAGGGACAAAAAAAACTGTTTTTT,CASSQGQKKLFF
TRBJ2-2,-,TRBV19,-,TGTGCCAGTAGCTACGCCTTATACGCCGAGCTGTTTTTT,CASSYALYAELFF
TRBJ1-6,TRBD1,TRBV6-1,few,TGTGCCAGCAGTCCGTCGGGACAGGAGAAGAGTCCCCTCCACTTT,CASSPSGQEKSPLHF
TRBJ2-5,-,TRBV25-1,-,TGTGCCAGCAGTGACCCTTGGGGGGACCAGTACTTC,CASSDPWGDQYF
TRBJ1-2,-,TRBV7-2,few,TGTGCCAGCAGCTTATCCATTAACTATGGCTACACCTTC,CASSLSINYGYTF
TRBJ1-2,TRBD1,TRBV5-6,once,TGTGCCAGCAGCTTGGTGGGACAGGGGTTTGGTGGCTACACCTTC,CASSLVGQGFGGYTF
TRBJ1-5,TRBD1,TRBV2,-,TGTGCCAGCAGTGGCCCTTGGGACAGTAGCAATCAGCCCCAGCATTTT,CASSGPWDSSNQPQHF
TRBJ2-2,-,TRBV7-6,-,TGTGCCAGCAGCTTTAGCGGAAACACCGGGGAGCTGTTTTTT,CASSFSGNTGELFF
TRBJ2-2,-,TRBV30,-,TGTGCCTGGAATCCAGCAGGGCCGGTCGACACCGGGGAGCTGTTTTTT,CAWNPAGPVDTGELFF
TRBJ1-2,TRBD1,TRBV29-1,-,TGCAGCGTTCAAACAGGGGACTATGGCTACACCTTC,CSVQTGDYGYTF
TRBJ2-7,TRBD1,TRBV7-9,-,TGTTCCAGCAGCCCAACAGACAGGGGAACTCCCTACGAGCAGTACTTC,CSSSPTDRGTPYEQYF
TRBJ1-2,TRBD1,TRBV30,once,TGTGCCTGGAGGGGGTGGGACAGGGCCCCCAGGGGCTACACCTTC,CAWRGWDRAPRGYTF
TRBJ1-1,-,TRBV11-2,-,TGTGCCAGCAGCTTAGGGACACCTAACACTGAAGCTTTCTTT,CASSLGTPNTEAFF
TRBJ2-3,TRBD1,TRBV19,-,TGTGCCAGTAGCCCCGGGACAGGGGTTTCAGGCACAGATACGCAGTATTTT,CASSPGTGVSGTDTQYF
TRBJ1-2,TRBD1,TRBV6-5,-,TGTGCCAGCAGATCGACAGGGTGGATTGGCTACACCTTC,CASRSTGWIGYTF
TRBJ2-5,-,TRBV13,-,TGTGCCAGCAGCTTAGCGGCAGTTAGGGGGAGGGCTTACCAAGAGACCCAGTACTTC,CASSLAAVRGRAYQETQYF
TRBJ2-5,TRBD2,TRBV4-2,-,TGTGCCAGCAGCCAATACCCCGAGGCTAGCGGCCAAGAGACCCAGTACTTC,CASSQYPEASGQETQYF
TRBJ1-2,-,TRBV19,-,TGTGCCAGTCATCAAGACAGTCACTATGGCTACACCTTC,CASHQDSHYGYTF
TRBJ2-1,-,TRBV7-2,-,TGTGCCAGCAGCCCCACAGGGAACTCCTACAATGAGCAGTTCTTC,CASSPTGNSYNEQFF
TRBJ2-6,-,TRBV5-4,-,TGTGCCGGTAGGGACCGGGGGACCGGGGCCAACGTCCTGACTTTC,CAGRDRGTGANVLTF
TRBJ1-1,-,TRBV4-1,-,TGCGCCAGCAGCCAAGGTGAGGATTACACTGAAGCTTTCTTT,CASSQGEDYTEAFF
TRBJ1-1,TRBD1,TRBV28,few,TGTGCCAGCAGTTTACCGGGACAGAGATTCACTGAAGCTTTCTTT,CASSLPGQRFTEAFF
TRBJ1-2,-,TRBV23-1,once,TGCGCCAGCACCACAGTTTGGATCTATGGCTACACCTTC,CASTTVWIYGYTF
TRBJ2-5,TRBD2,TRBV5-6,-,TGTGCCAGCAGGACTAGCGGCAAAGAGACCCAGTACTTC,CASRTSGKETQYF
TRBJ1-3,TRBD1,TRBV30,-,TGTGCCTGGGAGACAGGGGGGGACACCATATATTTT,CAWETGGDTIYF
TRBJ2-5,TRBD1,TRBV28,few,TGTGCCAGCAGCTATGACAGGGGGCAAGGTGGGACCCAGTACTTC,CASSYDRGQGGTQYF
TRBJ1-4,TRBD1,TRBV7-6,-,TGTGCCAGCAGTTTCGACAGGGGTGAAAAACTGTTTTTT,CASSFDRGEKLFF
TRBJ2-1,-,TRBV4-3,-,TGCGCCAGCAGCCAAGATCGCCAATGGGGGGGCCTGGAAGTGGAGTTCTTC,CASSQDRQWGGLEVEFF
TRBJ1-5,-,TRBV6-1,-,TGTGCCAGCACTTCTTTGAGGAGTAATCAGCCCCAGCATTTT,CASTSLRSNQPQHF